The next 8 T cell receptor beta chains were all read from a single sample in a study of CD8 T cells in ankylosing spondylitis. In TCRdb, the 5' RACE reads were re-called with MiXCR into one record per CDR3 protein. The repertoire holds around 250,000 distinct CDR3 sequences, with roughly 10% as singletons. Sequenced: blood, either unsorted or a sorted T cell fraction (not recorded which). These receptors came from a male donor with ankylosing spondylitis or in good health (not recorded which).

This clonotype was detected ten times or more. The chain has TRBV20-1 and TRBJ1-6; D call uncertain. The CDR3 spans 14 residues. V lost 4 bases and J lost 5, with 12 bases in between. Germline V gene data show CDR1 as DFQATT and CDR2 as SNEGSKA (reference sequence). CDR3 in DNA: TGCAGTGCTACGCGGACGGGAAATAATTCACCCCTCCACTTT. This codes for CSATRTGNNSPLHF.

The chain has TRBV6-5 and TRBJ2-1; tentative D call: TRBD2 (6 bases). This CDR3 is built from 17 residues. Germline V gives CDR1 MNHEY, CDR2 SVGAGI. Between the trimmed V and J ends, which lost 2 bases and 0 bases, there was a span of 14 bases. The CDR3 here is CASSYMSPTSSYNEQFF. The CDR3, as DNA: TGTGCCAGCAGTTACATGTCGCCGACTAGCTCCTACAATGAGCAGTTCTTC.

This clonotype was found many times. The chain combines TRBV5-1 with TRBJ1-6, with a tentative D call TRBD1 (6 bases). V lost 4 bases and J 0 bases, leaving 11 bases between the germline ends. Germline values: CDR1 SGHRS, CDR2 YFSETQ. The CDR3 covers 16 residues. CDR3 in DNA: TGCGCCAGCAGCGTGGGGGCTAACTCCTATAATTCACCCCTCCACTTT. Translated: CASSVGANSYNSPLHF.

This chain connects TRBV5-1 to TRBJ2-1; TRBD2 agrees at 7 bases. The ends lost 3 bases at V and 5 bases at J; junction bases unmatched: 8. This CDR3 spans 15 amino acids. Germline CDR1 SGHRS, CDR2 YFSETQ. The CDR3 protein is CASSSLTSVDNEQFF. In DNA form, the CDR3 reads TGCGCCAGCAGCTCCCTTACTAGCGTTGACAATGAGCAGTTCTTC.

There are a few counts of this clonotype. A much larger clone sits a single nucleotide away, making a read error possible. The chain is built from TRBV20-1 and TRBJ2-3; D remains unclear. Germline loops: CDR1 DFQATT, CDR2 SNEGSKA (reference sequence). The germline V and J ends were trimmed by 4 bases and 2 bases, with 7 bases remaining between them. The CDR3 contains 12 residues. For the CDR3, the DNA is TGCAGTGCTATTAAGGACACAGATACGCAGTATTTT. It translates to CSAIKDTDTQYF.

This clonotype was recorded many times. V usage is TRBV5-1 and J usage is TRBJ2-1; maybe TRBD1 (6 bases). Germline loops: CDR1 SGHRS, CDR2 YFSETQ. Trimming stripped 5 bases from V and 10 bases from J, with 25 bases between. The CDR3 is 16 amino acids. CDR3 region: CASSAIGQSSIAEQFF. The DNA for the CDR3 is TGCGCCAGCAGTGCCATCGGACAGAGCTCGATCGCAGAGCAGTTCTTC.

This clonotype was picked up many times. The CDR3 sequence is CASSVTTSETGNEQFF. The CDR3 DNA reads TGTGCCAGCAGCGTAACCACTAGCGAGACAGGAAATGAGCAGTTCTTC. V gene TRBV9 combines with J gene TRBJ2-1; perhaps TRBD2 as D (7 bases). Germline CDR1 and CDR2: SGDLS and YYNGEE. The CDR3 is made up of 16 amino acids. The V end was cut by 1 base, the J end by 7 bases, with 18 bases between.

This chain connects TRBV12-5 to TRBJ2-1, with 13 bases fitting TRBD2. The CDR3 is 18 residues long. V trimming: 4 bases; J trimming: 6 bases; junction bases outside the gene matches: 12. Germline-derived CDR1 and CDR2 are LGHNT and FRNRAP. CDR3 DNA: TGTGCTAGTGGTTCGGCTCTCGGACTAGCGGGAGCAACCAATGAGCAGTTCTTC. Protein sequence: CASGSALGLAGATNEQFF.